This is a list of T cell receptor beta chains from one sample in a study of beta chain features in type 1 diabetes. Profiled with immunoSEQ multiplex PCR; TCRdb holds only in-frame clones, not every one. The data contain around 130,000 clones, approximately 10% of them singletons. Sequenced material: central memory CD4+ T cells from blood. All receptors derive from a man aged 25-40 years with type 1 diabetes. Each CDR3 is given with its conserved first and last residue. The D gene is left open where the match is weak. Clone size appears in some rows only: once, few, many, or a class for an expanded clone.

>TRBJ1-1|NA|TRBV9|NA
TGTGCCAGCAGCCTGACCCCGGGACATGAAGCTTTCTTT
CASSLTPGHEAFF
>TRBJ1-1|NA|TRBV18|NA
TGTGCCAGCTCACCCTCCGAGGGCACTGAAGCTTTCTTT
CASSPSEGTEAFF
>TRBJ2-5|NA|TRBV30|NA
TGTGCCTGGAGTGGGGGGGGCTACCAAGAGACCCAGTACTTC
CAWSGGGYQETQYF
>TRBJ2-7|NA|TRBV4-2|NA
TGTGCCAGCAGCCAAGGTACGGGGTCTAGCTCCTACGAGCAGTACTTC
CASSQGTGSSSYEQYF
>TRBJ2-7|few|TRBV6-9|TRBD2
TGTGCCAGCCGGGAGCGGGGGGCCTACGAGCAGTACTTC
CASRERGAYEQYF
>TRBJ2-1|NA|TRBV4-1|TRBD2
TGCGCCAGCAGCCAAGATTGGGGGGGTAATCTGTTCTTC
CASSQDWGGNLFF
>TRBJ1-4|NA|TRBV30|TRBD1
TGTGCCTGGAGTCAACAGGGGGCTAGTGAAAAACTGTTTTTT
CAWSQQGASEKLFF
>TRBJ1-4|NA|TRBV4-3|NA
TGCGCCAGCAGCCCTCAGGGAGGGGCAACTAATGAAAAACTGTTTTTT
CASSPQGGATNEKLFF
>TRBJ1-1|few|TRBV4-2|TRBD1
TGTGCCAGCAGCCAAGATGCCCCGGGACAGATGCTGAACACTGAAGCTTTCTTT
CASSQDAPGQMLNTEAFF
>TRBJ2-3|few|TRBV4-3|NA
TGCGCCAGCAGCCAAGAGGGTCGGCGGGCTTATACGCAGTATTTT
CASSQEGRRAYTQYF
>TRBJ1-5|few|TRBV9|NA
TGTGCCAGCAGCGTAGGGCCCAATCAGCCCCAGCATTTT
CASSVGPNQPQHF
>TRBJ2-3|NA|TRBV11-1|NA
TGTGCCAGCAGCTTAAGGAGCAGGGAAGATACGCAGTATTTT
CASSLRSREDTQYF
>TRBJ2-1|NA|TRBV30|NA
TGTGCCTGGACAAGGGGCGGGGGCAACAATGAGCAGTTCTTC
CAWTRGGGNNEQFF
>TRBJ2-7|many|TRBV19|NA
TGTGCCAGTAGTCGGGACACTTACGAGCAGTACTTC
CASSRDTYEQYF
>TRBJ2-7|NA|TRBV28|TRBD1
TGTGCCAGCAGTTCGGGCGGGACAGGGAGGAGCGAGCAGTACTTC
CASSSGGTGRSEQYF
>TRBJ1-2|few|TRBV28|NA
TGTGCCAGCAGCCGGGGGGTATATGGCTACACCTTC
CASSRGVYGYTF
>TRBJ2-7|NA|TRBV29-1|TRBD1
TGCAGCGCCGCCGGGGACAGGGGGAACGAGCAGTACTTC
CSAAGDRGNEQYF
>TRBJ1-1|few|TRBV29-1|TRBD1
TGCAGCGTTGCGGGACAGCTGAACACTGAAGCTTTCTTT
CSVAGQLNTEAFF
>TRBJ2-1|few|TRBV5-1|TRBD1
TGCGCCAGCGGCAAGACAGGGGGACACTACAATGAGCAGTTCTTC
CASGKTGGHYNEQFF
>TRBJ2-5|NA|TRBV9|TRBD1
TGTGCCAGCAGCGTACGGGGTGGACAGGGGGCAGGAGAGACCCAGTACTTC
CASSVRGGQGAGETQYF
>TRBJ2-2|few|TRBV29-1|NA
TGCAGCGGGCTTTTTCGGGGTTCCACCGGGGAGCTGTTTTTT
CSGLFRGSTGELFF
>TRBJ1-1|NA|TRBV25-1|NA
TGTGCCAGCAGTGAATTAGAGGGGAACACTGAAGCTTTCTTT
CASSELEGNTEAFF
>TRBJ2-7|NA|TRBV7-2|NA
TGTGCCAGCAGCCAAGACTTACCCTACGAGCAGTACTTC
CASSQDLPYEQYF
>TRBJ2-6|NA|TRBV30|TRBD1
TGTGCCGCCCGGGACAGGGGACTTGGGGCCAACGTCCTGACTTTC
CAARDRGLGANVLTF
>TRBJ2-2|NA|TRBV5-1|TRBD1
TGCGCCAGTTTCTCGACAGGGGCCCGGCCGGGGGCCGGGGAGCTGTTTTTT
CASFSTGARPGAGELFF
>TRBJ2-1|many|TRBV9|TRBD2
TGTGCCAGCAGCGTTTCCGGGACTAGCGGGTTCAAAGGTTCCAATGAGCAGTTCTTC
CASSVSGTSGFKGSNEQFF
>TRBJ2-1|NA|TRBV7-9|NA
TGTGCCAGCAGCTTAGCGGGGGGAGCGGGCTTCTCCTACAATGAGCAGTTCTTC
CASSLAGGAGFSYNEQFF
>TRBJ1-6|few|TRBV6-5|TRBD1
TGTGCCAGCAGTTACTCACGGACAGGGGACTCACCCCTCCACTTT
CASSYSRTGDSPLHF
>TRBJ1-5|few|TRBV5-4|NA
TGTGCCAGCAGCTTGGGAAGGGACAAGCCCCAGCATTTT
CASSLGRDKPQHF
>TRBJ2-2|NA|TRBV15|TRBD2
TGTGCCACCAGCCTTCTAGCGGGGGGGGTCGCCGGGGAGCTGTTTTTT
CATSLLAGGVAGELFF
>TRBJ1-1|NA|TRBV28|NA
TGTGCCAGCAGTTTGTCCCCAGACTACACTGAAGCTTTCTTT
CASSLSPDYTEAFF
>TRBJ1-1|few|TRBV5-1|TRBD1
TGCGCCAGCAGCTTGGTTCCAGGGGGATCGAACACTGAAGCTTTCTTT
CASSLVPGGSNTEAFF
>TRBJ1-5|NA|TRBV19|NA
TGTGCCAGTAGTATAGAGACAAAAGGGAGGACCCAGCATTTT
CASSIETKGRTQHF
>TRBJ2-6|few|TRBV7-2|NA
TGTGCCAGCAGATCTGAGAGCTCTGGGGCCAACGTCCTGACTTTC
CASRSESSGANVLTF
>TRBJ2-7|NA|TRBV15|TRBD2
TGTGCCACCAGCAGTGGGCGGGGGGAAACCTACGAGCAGTACTTC
CATSSGRGETYEQYF
>TRBJ1-2|many|TRBV6-6|NA
TGTGCCAGCAGTTACCCCCATGGGGAGGGGAATGGCTACACCTTC
CASSYPHGEGNGYTF
>TRBJ2-1|NA|TRBV5-8|NA
TGTGCCAGCAGCTTGATCTCGCGAAACGGCAATGAGCAGTTCTTC
CASSLISRNGNEQFF
>TRBJ2-1|few|TRBV5-6|NA
TGTGCCAGCAGCTTTGAACAAGGCGGCTCCTACAATGAGCAGTTCTTC
CASSFEQGGSYNEQFF
>TRBJ2-7|NA|TRBV28|NA
TGTGCCAGCAGTCCGTCCAGTTCCTACGAGCAGTACTTC
CASSPSSSYEQYF
>TRBJ2-7|NA|TRBV5-1|NA
TGCGCCAGCAGCACCCTTTCGGGGACCTACGAGCAGTACTTC
CASSTLSGTYEQYF
>TRBJ1-6|few|TRBV6-4|NA
TGTGCCAGCAGCCTCTCGGATAATTCACCCCTCCACTTT
CASSLSDNSPLHF
>TRBJ2-1|few|TRBV5-1|TRBD2
TGCGCCAGCAGGACTGGACTAGCAGACAATGAGCAGTTCTTC
CASRTGLADNEQFF
>TRBJ2-1|NA|TRBV11-2|NA
TGTGCCAGCAGCTTGGATCAGCGCGATGAGCAGTTCTTC
CASSLDQRDEQFF
>TRBJ1-5|NA|TRBV19|NA
TGTGCCAGTAGTATGGCTGGGACACCCCAGCCCCAGCATTTT
CASSMAGTPQPQHF
>TRBJ2-3|NA|TRBV11-1|TRBD2
TGTGCCAGCAGCACCGGGACTAGCAAAGATACGCAGTATTTT
CASSTGTSKDTQYF
>TRBJ2-3|few|TRBV7-3|NA
TGTGCCAGCAGCTTACTGGGAGGCACAGATACGCAGTATTTT
CASSLLGGTDTQYF
>TRBJ2-3|many|TRBV28|NA
TGTGCCAGCGTCGGGGGGCTCACAGATACGCAGTATTTT
CASVGGLTDTQYF
>TRBJ2-6|NA|TRBV5-1|NA
TGCGCCAGCAGCCCAGGGGGGGCCAACGTCCTGACTTTC
CASSPGGANVLTF
>TRBJ2-3|NA|TRBV19|NA
TGTGCCAGTAGTAAGGGGCCAGATACGCAGTATTTT
CASSKGPDTQYF
>TRBJ1-2|few|TRBV30|TRBD1
TGTGCCTGGAGTGCATGGACAGGGCTTGACTTAAACTATGGCTACACCTTC
CAWSAWTGLDLNYGYTF
>TRBJ2-6|few|TRBV7-9|NA
TGTGCCAGCAGCCCAGGGCTCGGGGCCAACGTCCTGACTTTC
CASSPGLGANVLTF
>TRBJ2-4|few|TRBV6-5|NA
TGTGCCAGCAGCTCGAGTAGCGTAGCCAAAAACATTCAGTACTTC
CASSSSSVAKNIQYF